These 20 T cell receptor beta chains originate from one sample sequenced in a study of blood T cell repertoires in COVID-19. Measured with immunoSEQ multiplex PCR; TCRdb has only the in-frame clones, and not every one. The repertoire has some 130,000 clones, roughly 84% of them found once; the top ten carry about 12%. The sequencing input was peripheral blood. These TCRs come from a woman in her twenties or thirties who had recovered from COVID-19.

V and J are TRBV6-1 and TRBJ2-1, with 11 bases identical to TRBD2. The CDR3 sequence is 15 residues long. The V gene's germline CDR1 is MNHNS and CDR2 SASEGT. With 4 bases clipped from V and 1 base from J, the junction kept 0 bases outside the gene matches. The CDR3 region has the DNA TGTGCCAGCAGTGTAGCGGGGGGGTCCTACAATGAGCAGTTCTTC. Translation: CASSVAGGSYNEQFF.

The V gene is TRBV25-1, the J gene TRBJ1-1; D possibly corresponds to TRBD1 (5 bases). Germline values: CDR1 MGHDK, CDR2 SYGVNS. V shed 5 bases and J shed 0 bases, with 19 bases lying between them. The CDR3 has 17 residues. The CDR3, as DNA: TGTGCCAGCAGTCAAACAATTCTGACAGAAATGAACACTGAAGCTTTCTTT. Encoded protein: CASSQTILTEMNTEAFF.

The CDR3 loop reads CASRPFETYNEQFF. Written as DNA, the CDR3 is TGTGCCAGCAGACCCTTTGAGACTTACAATGAGCAGTTCTTC. This chain uses TRBV27 with TRBJ2-1; D uncertain. The germline V gene encodes CDR1 MNHEY and CDR2 SMNVEV (reference sequence). Trimming stripped 6 bases from V and 4 bases from J, with 13 bases between. The CDR3 extends over 14 amino acids.

This clone was seen only a few times. The rearrangement joins TRBV5-1 to TRBJ1-6; 7 nucleotides agree with TRBD1. The J segment lost 9 bases and the V segment lost 1 base, leaving 10 bases of the junction unmatched. Germline V lookup: CDR1 SGHRS, CDR2 YFSETQ. CDR3 size: 16 residues. The DNA for the CDR3 is TGCGCCAGCAGCTTGTCTTGGACAGGCTCTATTTCACCCCTCCACTTT. Translating it yields CASSLSWTGSISPLHF.

V usage is TRBV19 and J usage is TRBJ2-7; weak D call: TRBD1 (5 bases). Trimming removed 3 bases from V and 4 bases from J, with 7 bases in between. The CDR3 runs 12 residues. Germline values: CDR1 LNHDA, CDR2 SQIVND (reference sequence). This CDR3 is CASSMKGYEQYF. The CDR3 nucleotides are TGTGCCAGTAGTATGAAGGGGTACGAGCAGTACTTC.

The rearrangement joins TRBV27 to TRBJ2-3; tentatively, D is TRBD1 (6 bases). Germline V gene data show CDR1 as MNHEY and CDR2 as SMNVEV (reference sequence). The V gene lost 3 bases and the J gene lost 0 bases, with 10 bases spanning the gap. The CDR3 length is 15 residues. This chain's CDR3 is CASSLGDTSTDTQYF. CDR3 nucleotides: TGTGCCAGCAGTTTGGGGGACACCAGCACAGATACGCAGTATTTT.

The chain is built from TRBV19 and TRBJ1-1; maybe TRBD1 (5 bases). CDR3 length equals 14 residues. Germline CDR1 and CDR2: LNHDA and SQIVND (reference sequence). V gave up 3 bases and J gave up 3 bases, with 11 bases separating them. Here the CDR3 DNA reads TGTGCCAGTAGTATTATAGACAGAGACACTGAAGCTTTCTTT. It codes for CASSIIDRDTEAFF.

The V and J genes are TRBV7-9 and TRBJ2-7, with a weak D call TRBD1 (5 bases). V was shortened by 4 bases and J by 3 bases, with 16 bases between the two germline ends. The CDR3 contains 15 residues. Germline V gives CDR1 SEHNR, CDR2 FQNEAQ (reference sequence). CDR3 nucleotides: TGTGCCAGCAGCTCCAGGACACTGACCGACTACGAGCAGTACTTC. Residues: CASSSRTLTDYEQYF.

The chain is built from TRBV19 and TRBJ1-6; 7 positions agree with TRBD1. Germline V lookup: CDR1 LNHDA, CDR2 SQIVND (reference sequence). The CDR3 consists of 15 residues. The V segment lost 3 bases and the J segment 6 bases; nucleotides outside the gene matches: 5. The CDR3 coding sequence is TGTGCCAGTAGTATCGGGACAGCGAGTAATTCACCCCTCCACTTT. Its translation is CASSIGTASNSPLHF.

This chain uses TRBV2 with TRBJ1-5; D perhaps matches TRBD1 (5 bases). Germline CDR1 and CDR2: SNHLY and FYNNEI. The CDR3 is 15 residues long. The V gene lost 3 bases and the J gene lost 0 bases, with 9 bases spanning the gap. In DNA form, the CDR3 reads TGTGCCAGCAGTGAGGGGGGGTTTAGCAATCAGCCCCAGCATTTT. This codes for CASSEGGFSNQPQHF.

This clone was seen only once. The genes are TRBV3-1 (or the pseudogene TRBV3-2) and TRBJ2-7, with 12 bases aligning to TRBD2. Germline-derived CDR1 and CDR2 are LGHDT and YNNKEL (reference sequence). Unmatched junction bases numbered 3, after V lost 0 bases and J lost 3 bases. This CDR3 comprises 16 residues. CDR3 coding DNA: TGTGCCAGCAGCCAAGATCGGACTAGCGGGAACTACGAGCAGTACTTC. Its translation is CASSQDRTSGNYEQYF.

This chain connects TRBV3-1 (or the pseudogene TRBV3-2) to TRBJ1-3, with D perhaps matching TRBD1 (6 bases). CDR1 LGHDT and CDR2 YNNKEL come from the germline V gene (reference sequence). The CDR3 contains 15 residues. V was clipped by 1 base and J by 0 bases, with 7 bases between them. The CDR3 loop is CASSQGTASGNTIYF. CDR3 sequence (DNA): TGTGCCAGCAGCCAAGGGACAGCCTCTGGAAACACCATATATTTT.

This chain connects TRBV6-4 to TRBJ2-7; perhaps TRBD1 as D (6 bases). The CDR3 has 17 amino acids. The germline V gene has CDR1 MRHNA and CDR2 SNTAGT. With 0 bases removed from V and 3 bases from J, the gap between germline ends came to 18 bases. CDR3 sequence reads: CASSDSNTGNSFYEQYF. The CDR3 DNA reads TGTGCCAGCAGTGACTCGAATACAGGGAACAGCTTCTACGAGCAGTACTTC.

The CDR3 region is CASSISEVSTEAFF. Written as DNA, the CDR3 is TGTGCCAGTAGTATATCGGAGGTTTCGACTGAAGCTTTCTTT. The rearrangement uses TRBV19 and TRBJ1-1, with D unresolved. There are 14 residues in the CDR3. Trimming took 2 bases from V and 5 from J, leaving 12 bases between them. In germline, CDR1 is LNHDA, CDR2 SQIVND (reference sequence). The full variable domain, completed using reference TRBV19 and TRBJ1-1, is DGGITQSPKYLFRKEGQNVTLSCEQNLNHDAMYWYRQDPGQGLRLIYYSQIVNDFQKGDIAEGYSVSREKKESFPLTVTSAQKNPTAFYLCASSISEVSTEAFFGQGTRLTVV.

The rearrangement joins TRBV2 to TRBJ2-5; 11 bases line up with TRBD2. Germline V gene data show CDR1 as SNHLY and CDR2 as FYNNEI. The CDR3 has 19 residues. Losses at the gene ends were 2 bases for V and 5 bases for J; bases not matched to a gene: 16. The CDR3 sequence: CASSERIGSSGRYLETQYF. The DNA for the CDR3 is TGTGCCAGCAGTGAAAGGATCGGCTCTAGCGGGAGGTACCTGGAGACCCAGTACTTC.

This chain connects TRBV6-1 to TRBJ1-2; 9 bases are shared with TRBD1. This CDR3 has 17 amino acids. V was clipped by 3 bases and J by 3 bases; unmatched bases: 11. The germline V gene has CDR1 MNHNS and CDR2 SASEGT. The chain's CDR3 is CASSEGGQGLLDYGYTF. Here the CDR3 DNA reads TGTGCCAGCAGTGAGGGCGGACAGGGGCTTTTAGACTATGGCTACACCTTC.

V usage is TRBV6-1 and J usage is TRBJ1-1; D call uncertain. CDR1 MNHNS and CDR2 SASEGT come from the germline V gene. Trimming took 2 bases from V and 1 from J, leaving 5 bases between them. The CDR3 has 13 amino acids. CDR3 residues: CASSEHGNTEAFF. The CDR3 DNA follows: TGTGCCAGCAGTGAACACGGGAACACTGAAGCTTTCTTT.

V is TRBV6-5 and J is TRBJ1-1; the D is unclear. V gave up 0 bases and J gave up 6 bases, with 8 bases separating them. The CDR3 is 13 amino acids. Germline CDR1 reads MNHEY; CDR2 reads SVGAGI. For the CDR3, the DNA is TGTGCCAGCAGTTACTCACAGAGGGCTGAAGCTTTCTTT. Amino acid sequence: CASSYSQRAEAFF.

Only a few counts were recorded for this clone. The chain uses TRBV18 and TRBJ2-7; TRBD1 matches at 8 bases. With V trimmed by 4 bases and J by 4 bases, 12 bases remained unmatched. Germline-derived CDR1 and CDR2 are KGHSH and LQKENI. The CDR3 contains 16 residues. CDR3 amino acids: CASSRATGTGDYEQYF. Written as DNA, the CDR3 is TGTGCCAGCTCACGTGCTACCGGGACAGGAGATTACGAGCAGTACTTC.

This chain joins TRBV3-1 (or the pseudogene TRBV3-2) and TRBJ2-1; D possibly corresponds to TRBD2 (6 bases). V gave up 5 bases and J gave up 10 bases, with 12 bases separating them. Germline CDR1 LGHDT, CDR2 YNNKEL (reference sequence). CDR3 size: 12 residues. CDR3 residues: CASSTRLVEQFF. DNA of the CDR3: TGTGCCAGCAGCACCCGACTAGTAGAGCAGTTCTTC.